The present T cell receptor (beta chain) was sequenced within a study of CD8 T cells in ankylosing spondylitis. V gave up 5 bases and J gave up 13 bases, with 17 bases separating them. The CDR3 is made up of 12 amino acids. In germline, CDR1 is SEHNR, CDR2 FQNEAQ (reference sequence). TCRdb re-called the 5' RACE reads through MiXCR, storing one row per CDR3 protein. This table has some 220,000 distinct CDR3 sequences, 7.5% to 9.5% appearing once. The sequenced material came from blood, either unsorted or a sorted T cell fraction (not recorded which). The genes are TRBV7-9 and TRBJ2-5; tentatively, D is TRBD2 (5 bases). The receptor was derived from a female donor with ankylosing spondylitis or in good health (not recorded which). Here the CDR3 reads CASSPSADPPYF. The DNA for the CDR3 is TGTGCCAGCAGCCCCTCAGCGGATCCACCGTACTTC.